Following are 3 T cell receptor beta chains from one sample sequenced in a study of sequential checkpoint blockade in melanoma. Only in-frame clones appear in the TCRdb table, and some are missing; sequencing was by immunoSEQ multiplex PCR. The sample shows fewer than 6,000 clones, 34% of them seen only once. Documented treatment: randomized to nivolumab then ipilimumab (arm A) or the reverse (arm B). This sample comprised tumor tissue (inferred from file names), obtained from a patient given nivolumab and ipilimumab in sequence. These receptors all stem from a human donor with melanoma.

The chain links TRBV12-1 to TRBJ1-4. TRBV12-1 is marked as a pseudogene. This CDR3 has 16 residues. CDR3 sequence (DNA): TGTGCCAGCAGCAACCTCCTCCCTCGAACTAATGAAAAACTGTTTTTT. Translation gives CASSNLLPRTNEKLFF.

By sample share, this clone is medium-sized. The V and J genes are TRBV15 and TRBJ2-3; tentative D call: TRBD2 (7 bases). V was cut by 6 bases and J by 5 bases, with 21 bases left in between. Germline assignment: CDR1 LNHNV and CDR2 YYDKDF (reference sequence). The CDR3 consists of 16 residues. CDR3 in amino acids: CATSTLRGGQEDTQYF. The CDR3 coding sequence is TGTGCCACCAGTACCCTTAGGGGGGGCCAGGAAGATACGCAGTATTTT.

A few counts support this clone. V usage is TRBV2 and J usage is TRBJ2-5; a weak D match, TRBD1 (5 bases). With 2 bases removed from V and 5 bases from J, the gap between germline ends came to 12 bases. There are 14 residues in the CDR3. Germline V gene data show CDR1 as SNHLY and CDR2 as FYNNEI. The CDR3 DNA is TGTGCCAGCAGTGAAAGAAGGGCAGGGGAGACCCAGTACTTC. Its protein product is CASSERRAGETQYF.